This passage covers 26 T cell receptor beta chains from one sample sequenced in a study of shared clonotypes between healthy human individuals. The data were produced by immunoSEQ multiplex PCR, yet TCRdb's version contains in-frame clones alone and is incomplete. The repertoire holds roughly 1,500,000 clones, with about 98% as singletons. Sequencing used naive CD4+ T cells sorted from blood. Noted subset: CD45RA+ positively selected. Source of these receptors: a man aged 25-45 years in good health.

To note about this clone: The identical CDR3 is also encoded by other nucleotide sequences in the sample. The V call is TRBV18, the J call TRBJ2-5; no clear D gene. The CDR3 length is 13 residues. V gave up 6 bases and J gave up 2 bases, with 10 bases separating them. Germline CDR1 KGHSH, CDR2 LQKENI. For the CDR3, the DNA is TGTGCCAGCTCCTTGGGCGGTCAAGAGACCCAGTACTTC. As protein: CASSLGGQETQYF.

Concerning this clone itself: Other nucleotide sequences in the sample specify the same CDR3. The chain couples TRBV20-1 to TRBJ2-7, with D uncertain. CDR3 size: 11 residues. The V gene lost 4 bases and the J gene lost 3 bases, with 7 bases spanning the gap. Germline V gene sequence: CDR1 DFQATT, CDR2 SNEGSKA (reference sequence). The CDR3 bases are TGCAGTGCTAATACAGTCTACGAGCAGTACTTC. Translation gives CSANTVYEQYF.

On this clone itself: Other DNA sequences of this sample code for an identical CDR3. CDR3 sequence: CASSYRDYGYTF. The DNA of the CDR3 is TGTGCCAGCAGTTACCGAGACTATGGCTACACCTTC. This chain joins TRBV28 and TRBJ1-2; no definite D call. CDR1 is MDHEN, CDR2 SYDVKM, per germline. CDR3 size: 12 residues. Trimming stripped 4 bases from V and 3 bases from J, with 6 bases between.

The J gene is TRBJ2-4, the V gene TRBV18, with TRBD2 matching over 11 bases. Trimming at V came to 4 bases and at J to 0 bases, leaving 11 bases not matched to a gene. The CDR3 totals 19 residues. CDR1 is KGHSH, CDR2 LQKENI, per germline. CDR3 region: CASSRPGTSGILAKNIQYF. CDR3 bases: TGTGCCAGCTCACGACCAGGGACTAGCGGAATTCTAGCCAAAAACATTCAGTACTTC.

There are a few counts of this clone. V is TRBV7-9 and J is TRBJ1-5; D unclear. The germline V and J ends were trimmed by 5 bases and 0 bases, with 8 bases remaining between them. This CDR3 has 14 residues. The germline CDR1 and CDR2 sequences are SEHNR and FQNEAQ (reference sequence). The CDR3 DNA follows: TGTGCCAGCAGCCCGGAGGGTAGCAATCAGCCCCAGCATTTT. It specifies CASSPEGSNQPQHF.

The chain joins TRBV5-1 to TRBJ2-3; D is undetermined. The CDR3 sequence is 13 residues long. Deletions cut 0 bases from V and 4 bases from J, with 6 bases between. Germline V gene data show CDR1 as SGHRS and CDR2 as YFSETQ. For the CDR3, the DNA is TGCGCCAGCAGCTTGGAGGTCTCAGATACGCAGTATTTT. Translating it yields CASSLEVSDTQYF. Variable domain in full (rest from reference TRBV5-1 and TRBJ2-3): KAGVTQTPRYLIKTRGQQVTLSCSPISGHRSVSWYQQTPGQGLQFLFEYFSETQRNKGNFPGRFSGRQFSNSRSEMNVSTLELGDSALYLCASSLEVSDTQYFGPGTRLTVL.

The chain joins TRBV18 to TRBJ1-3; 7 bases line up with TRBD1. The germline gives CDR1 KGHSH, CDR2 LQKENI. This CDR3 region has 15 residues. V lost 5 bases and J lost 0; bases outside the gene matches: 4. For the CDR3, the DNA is TGTGCCAGCTCAGGACAGGTCGTCTCTGGAAACACCATATATTTT. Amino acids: CASSGQVVSGNTIYF.

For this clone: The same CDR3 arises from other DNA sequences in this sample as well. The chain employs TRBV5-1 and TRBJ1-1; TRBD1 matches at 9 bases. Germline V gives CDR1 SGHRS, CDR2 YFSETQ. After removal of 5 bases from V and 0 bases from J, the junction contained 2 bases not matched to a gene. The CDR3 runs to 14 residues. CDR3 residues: CASRGQGMNTEAFF. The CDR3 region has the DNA TGCGCCAGCAGAGGACAGGGGATGAACACTGAAGCTTTCTTT.

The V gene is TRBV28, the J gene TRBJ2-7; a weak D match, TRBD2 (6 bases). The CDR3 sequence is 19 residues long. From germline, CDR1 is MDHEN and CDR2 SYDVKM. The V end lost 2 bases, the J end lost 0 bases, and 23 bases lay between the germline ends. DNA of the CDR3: TGTGCCAGCAGTTTAGGAATGGGGCGGCCCCTGGGAGGCTCCTACGAGCAGTACTTC. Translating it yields CASSLGMGRPLGGSYEQYF.

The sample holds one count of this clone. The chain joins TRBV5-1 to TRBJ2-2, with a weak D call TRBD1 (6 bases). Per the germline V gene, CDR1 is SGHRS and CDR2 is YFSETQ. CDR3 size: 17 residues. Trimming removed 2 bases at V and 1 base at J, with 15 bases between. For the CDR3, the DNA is TGCGCCAGCAGCTTTTATGGGTTACAGGGGAACACCGGGGAGCTGTTTTTT. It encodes CASSFYGLQGNTGELFF.

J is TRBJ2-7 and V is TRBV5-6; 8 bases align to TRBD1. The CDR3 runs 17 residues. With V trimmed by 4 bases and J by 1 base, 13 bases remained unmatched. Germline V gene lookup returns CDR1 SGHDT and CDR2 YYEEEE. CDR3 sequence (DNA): TGTGCCAGCAGCCCAGCCATGGACAGGGACCTTTCCTACGAGCAGTACTTC. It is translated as CASSPAMDRDLSYEQYF.

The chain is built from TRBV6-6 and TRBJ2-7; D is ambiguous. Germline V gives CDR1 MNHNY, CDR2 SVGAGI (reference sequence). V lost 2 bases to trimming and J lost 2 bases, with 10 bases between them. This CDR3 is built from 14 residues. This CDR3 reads CASSYPTGTYEQYF. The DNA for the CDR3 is TGTGCCAGCAGTTACCCGACTGGGACCTACGAGCAGTACTTC.

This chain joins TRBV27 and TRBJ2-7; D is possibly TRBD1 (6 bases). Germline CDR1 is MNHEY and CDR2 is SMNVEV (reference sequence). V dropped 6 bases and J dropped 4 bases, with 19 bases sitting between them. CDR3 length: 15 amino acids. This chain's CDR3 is CASSRAPGQIYEQYF. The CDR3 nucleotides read TGTGCCAGCAGCCGTGCCCCGGGACAAATATACGAGCAGTACTTC.

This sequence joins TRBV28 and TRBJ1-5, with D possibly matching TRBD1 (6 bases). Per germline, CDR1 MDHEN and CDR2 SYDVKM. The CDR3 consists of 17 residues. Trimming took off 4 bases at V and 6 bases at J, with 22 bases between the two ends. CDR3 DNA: TGTGCCAGCAGTTCGTCAACATCACAGGGTTTCGGTCAGCCCCAGCATTTT. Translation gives CASSSSTSQGFGQPQHF. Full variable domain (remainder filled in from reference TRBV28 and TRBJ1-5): DVKVTQSSRYLVKRTGEKVFLECVQDMDHENMFWYRQDPGLGLRLIYFSYDVKMKEKGDIPEGYSVSREKKERFSLILESASTNQTSMYLCASSSSTSQGFGQPQHFGDGTRLSIL.

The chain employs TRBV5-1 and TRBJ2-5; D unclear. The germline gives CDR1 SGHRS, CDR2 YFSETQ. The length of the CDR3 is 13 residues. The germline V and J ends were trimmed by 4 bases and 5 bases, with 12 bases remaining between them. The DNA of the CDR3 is TGCGCCAGCAGCACCGGGCCCCTGGAGACCCAGTACTTC. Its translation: CASSTGPLETQYF.

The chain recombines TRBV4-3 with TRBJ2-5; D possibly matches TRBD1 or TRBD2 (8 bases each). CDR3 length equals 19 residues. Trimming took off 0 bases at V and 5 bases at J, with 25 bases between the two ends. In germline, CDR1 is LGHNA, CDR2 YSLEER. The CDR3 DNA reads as TGCGCCAGCAGCCAAGAAGGCACAGGGGGAGCGGGAGCGGGGGAGACCCAGTACTTC. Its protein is CASSQEGTGGAGAGETQYF.

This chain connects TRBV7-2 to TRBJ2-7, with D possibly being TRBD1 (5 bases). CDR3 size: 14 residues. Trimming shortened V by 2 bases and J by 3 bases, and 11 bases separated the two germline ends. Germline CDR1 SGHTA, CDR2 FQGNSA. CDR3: CASSLWGTNYEQYF. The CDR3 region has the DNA TGTGCCAGCAGCTTATGGGGCACAAACTACGAGCAGTACTTC.

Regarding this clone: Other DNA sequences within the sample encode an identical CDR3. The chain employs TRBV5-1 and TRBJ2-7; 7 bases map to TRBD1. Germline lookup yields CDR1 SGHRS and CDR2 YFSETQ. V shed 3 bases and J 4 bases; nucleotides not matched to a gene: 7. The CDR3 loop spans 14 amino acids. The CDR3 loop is CASSSPGQSYEQYF. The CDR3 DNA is TGCGCCAGCAGCTCCCCGGGACAGAGTTACGAGCAGTACTTC.

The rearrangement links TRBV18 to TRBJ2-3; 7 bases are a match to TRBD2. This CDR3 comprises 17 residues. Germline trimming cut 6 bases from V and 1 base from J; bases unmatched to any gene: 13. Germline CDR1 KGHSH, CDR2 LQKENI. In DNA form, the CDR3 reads TGTGCCAGCTCCCCGCAAGGACTAGGGCGGGGCACAGATACGCAGTATTTT. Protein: CASSPQGLGRGTDTQYF.

CDR3 nucleotide sequence: TGTGCCAGCAGCCAAGATAGGGTTTCACGGGGCTACACCTTC. As protein: CASSQDRVSRGYTF. The genes are TRBV14 and TRBJ1-2; D is ambiguous. CDR3 size: 14 residues. The ends were cut back, 0 bases at V and 8 bases at J, with 13 bases in the middle. From germline, CDR1 is SGHDN and CDR2 FVKESK.

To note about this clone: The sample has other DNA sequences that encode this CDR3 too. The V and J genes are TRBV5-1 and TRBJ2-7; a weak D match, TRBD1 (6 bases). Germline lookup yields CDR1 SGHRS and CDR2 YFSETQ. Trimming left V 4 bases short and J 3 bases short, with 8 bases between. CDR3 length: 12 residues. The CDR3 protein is CASSLQGYEQYF. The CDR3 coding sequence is TGCGCCAGCAGCCTACAGGGCTACGAGCAGTACTTC. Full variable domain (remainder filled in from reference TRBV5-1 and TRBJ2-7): KAGVTQTPRYLIKTRGQQVTLSCSPISGHRSVSWYQQTPGQGLQFLFEYFSETQRNKGNFPGRFSGRQFSNSRSEMNVSTLELGDSALYLCASSLQGYEQYFGPGTRLTVT.

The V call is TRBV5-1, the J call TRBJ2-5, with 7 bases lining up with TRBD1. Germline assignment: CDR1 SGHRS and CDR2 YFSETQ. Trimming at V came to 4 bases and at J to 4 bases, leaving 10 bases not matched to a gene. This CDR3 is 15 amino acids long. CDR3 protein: CASSPDRFLGETQYF. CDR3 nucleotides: TGCGCCAGCAGCCCGGACAGGTTTCTGGGAGAGACCCAGTACTTC.

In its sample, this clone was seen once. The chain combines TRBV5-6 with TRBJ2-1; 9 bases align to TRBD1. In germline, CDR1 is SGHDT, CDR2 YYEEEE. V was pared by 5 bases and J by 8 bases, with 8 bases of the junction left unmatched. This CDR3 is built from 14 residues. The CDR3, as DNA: TGTGCCAGCAGGCGGGACAGGGTTCTAGATGAGCAGTTCTTC. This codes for CASRRDRVLDEQFF.

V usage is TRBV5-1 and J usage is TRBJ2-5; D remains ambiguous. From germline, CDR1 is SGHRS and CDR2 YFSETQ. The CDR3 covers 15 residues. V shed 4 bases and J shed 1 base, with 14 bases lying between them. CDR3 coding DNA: TGCGCCAGCAGCCCCGTGGCACCGCGCCAAGAGACCCAGTACTTC. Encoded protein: CASSPVAPRQETQYF.

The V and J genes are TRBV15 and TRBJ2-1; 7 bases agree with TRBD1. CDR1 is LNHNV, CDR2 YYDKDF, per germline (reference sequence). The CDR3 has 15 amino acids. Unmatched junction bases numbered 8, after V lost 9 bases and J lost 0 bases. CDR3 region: CATARGGRSYNEQFF. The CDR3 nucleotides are TGTGCCACGGCAAGAGGGGGCCGCTCCTACAATGAGCAGTTCTTC.

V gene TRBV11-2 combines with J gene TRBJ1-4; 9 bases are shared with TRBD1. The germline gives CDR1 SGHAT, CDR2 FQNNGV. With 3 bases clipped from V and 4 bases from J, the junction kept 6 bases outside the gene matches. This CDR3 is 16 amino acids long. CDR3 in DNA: TGTGCCAGCAGCTTTTCGGGGGACAGGGATAATGAAAAACTGTTTTTT. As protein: CASSFSGDRDNEKLFF.